These 21 T cell receptor beta chains were all obtained from the same sample, sequenced in a study of T cells in pancreatic ductal adenocarcinoma (dated by TCRdb to about 2017). The receptor library was made with the immunoSEQ multiplex PCR assay. TCRdb re-hosts the immuneACCESS table, in-frame sequences only. Its copies lack some clones; in the studies checked, an unresolved V gene accounts for under half of them, and the cause for the rest is not known. This sample has 85,000 to 120,000 clones in its table, and roughly 95% of those were observed once. Clones ranked in the top ten supply roughly 3% of the sample. Pancreatic ductal adenocarcinoma patients who had undergone surgery without neoadjuvant therapy were selected. The sequencing sample was made of PBMCs. The receptors derive from a human donor with pancreatic ductal adenocarcinoma.

The CDR3 bases are TGTGCCTGGAGTGTACGGGCTAGCGGGAGCTTAGATACGCAGTATTTT. Protein sequence: CAWSVRASGSLDTQYF. The chain is built from TRBV30 and TRBJ2-3, with TRBD2 identical over 10 bases. This CDR3 spans 16 amino acids. Germline values: CDR1 GTSNPN, CDR2 SVGIG (reference sequence). The V and J ends lost 0 bases and 5 bases, in that order; junction bases with no gene match: 8. Full variable domain (missing parts from reference TRBV30 and TRBJ2-3): SQTIHQWPATLVQPVGSPLSLECTVEGTSNPNLYWYRQAAGRGLQLLFYSVGIGQISSEVPQNLSASRPQDRQFILSSKKLLLSDSGFYLCAWSVRASGSLDTQYFGPGTRLTVL.

The J gene is TRBJ2-2, the V gene TRBV11-2; 8 bases are a match to TRBD1. This CDR3 contains 16 residues. In germline, CDR1 is SGHAT, CDR2 FQNNGV. With 6 bases clipped from V and 0 bases from J, the junction kept 6 bases outside the gene matches. CDR3 sequence: CASRRPGQANTGELFF. CDR3 DNA sequence: TGTGCCAGCAGACGACCGGGACAGGCGAACACCGGGGAGCTGTTTTTT.

This clone has a single count. The gene calls are TRBV18 and TRBJ2-2; 7 positions agree with TRBD2. The germline CDR1 and CDR2 sequences are KGHSH and LQKENI. Germline trimming cut 4 bases from V and 1 base from J; bases unmatched to any gene: 9. This CDR3 spans 17 amino acids. The CDR3 region has the DNA TGTGCCAGCTCACTTTCCGTCGGGGGGAAGAACACCGGGGAGCTGTTTTTT. Its translation is CASSLSVGGKNTGELFF. The whole variable domain, remainder taken from reference TRBV18 and TRBJ2-2, is NAGVMQNPRHLVRRRGQEARLRCSPMKGHSHVYWYRQLPEEGLKFMVYLQKENIIDESGMPKERFSAEFPKEGPSILRIQQVVRGDSAAYFCASSLSVGGKNTGELFFGEGSRLTVL.

The J gene is TRBJ2-3, the V gene TRBV6-5, with a weak D call TRBD2 (5 bases). This CDR3 contains 14 residues. V gave up 2 bases and J gave up 0 bases, with 6 bases separating them. Germline CDR1 MNHEY, CDR2 SVGAGI. The CDR3 reads CASSYRDSTDTQYF. DNA for the CDR3: TGTGCCAGCAGTTACCGGGATAGCACAGATACGCAGTATTTT.

This chain links TRBV18 with TRBJ2-1, with D perhaps matching TRBD2 (6 bases). Germline lookup yields CDR1 KGHSH and CDR2 LQKENI. The CDR3 totals 16 residues. V was cut by 7 bases and J by 6 bases, with 22 bases left in between. The CDR3 here is CASLSRREAPGNEQFF. In DNA, the CDR3 is TGTGCCAGCTTAAGCCGGAGGGAGGCTCCGGGCAATGAGCAGTTCTTC. The entire variable domain, with the rest obtained from reference TRBV18 and TRBJ2-1, is as follows: NAGVMQNPRHLVRRRGQEARLRCSPMKGHSHVYWYRQLPEEGLKFMVYLQKENIIDESGMPKERFSAEFPKEGPSILRIQQVVRGDSAAYFCASLSRREAPGNEQFFGPGTRLTVL.

V gene TRBV6-6 combines with J gene TRBJ2-7; possible D gene TRBD2, 6 bases. This CDR3 comprises 14 residues. Trimming removed 6 bases at V and 6 bases at J, with 18 bases between. Germline values: CDR1 MNHNY, CDR2 SVGAGI (reference sequence). The CDR3 DNA reads TGTGCCAGCAGAAACCGGGCCTGGGGGGTCGAGCAGTACTTC. Amino acids: CASRNRAWGVEQYF.

This chain connects TRBV4-3 to TRBJ2-5, with unresolved D. V was trimmed by 0 bases and J by 6 bases, leaving 8 bases between them. CDR1 LGHNA and CDR2 YSLEER come from the germline V gene. The CDR3 spans 13 residues. The chain's CDR3 is CASSQEAGQTQYF. The CDR3 nucleotides are TGCGCCAGCAGCCAAGAGGCAGGTCAGACCCAGTACTTC.

The J gene is TRBJ2-7, the V gene TRBV28; D possibly corresponds to TRBD2 (6 bases). V was trimmed by 5 bases and J by 0 bases, leaving 14 bases between them. This CDR3 contains 15 residues. CDR1 is MDHEN and CDR2 is SYDVKM in the germline V gene. The CDR3 bases are TGTGCCAGCAGTACCGAGGACTACATCTCCTACGAGCAGTACTTC. Translated, it gives CASSTEDYISYEQYF.

This chain links TRBV2 with TRBJ2-1; no clear D gene. Germline V CDR1 and CDR2: SNHLY, FYNNEI. V dropped 6 bases and J dropped 8 bases, with 23 bases sitting between them. CDR3 length equals 16 residues. The CDR3 DNA follows: TGTGCCAGCAGAGGAACAGAAACCAGCTGGTACGATGAGCAGTTCTTC. It yields the protein CASRGTETSWYDEQFF.

The chain joins TRBV5-1 to TRBJ2-7; D gene ambiguous. Germline V gene lookup returns CDR1 SGHRS and CDR2 YFSETQ. CDR3 size: 13 residues. The ends were cut back, 2 bases at V and 5 bases at J, with 11 bases in the middle. The chain's CDR3 is CASSFVAEHEQYF. DNA of the CDR3: TGCGCCAGCAGCTTCGTGGCGGAGCACGAGCAGTACTTC.

Written as DNA, the CDR3 is TGTGCCAGCCGATTAGCGGGATCCTACAATGAGCAGTTCTTC. Protein product: CASRLAGSYNEQFF. The rearrangement links TRBV28 to TRBJ2-1; 8 nucleotides match TRBD2. The CDR3 contains 14 residues. CDR1 MDHEN and CDR2 SYDVKM come from the germline V gene. Unmatched junction bases numbered 4, after V lost 8 bases and J lost 1 base.

The chain employs TRBV5-5 and TRBJ2-5, with 8 bases matching TRBD1. There are 14 residues in the CDR3. Per germline, CDR1 SGHKS and CDR2 YYEKEE (reference sequence). Trimming took 2 bases from V and 2 from J; bases not matched to a gene: 2. CDR3 sequence: CASSFTGGQETQYF. The CDR3 region has the DNA TGTGCCAGCAGCTTCACAGGGGGGCAAGAGACCCAGTACTTC.

The CDR3 nucleotides are TGCGCCAGCAGCACGACAGGGGGGAACACTGAAGCTTTCTTT. This gives the protein CASSTTGGNTEAFF. The rearrangement links TRBV10-2 to TRBJ1-1; TRBD1 agrees at 9 bases. The trim removed 6 bases at V and 1 base at J, leaving 3 bases unmatched. This CDR3 spans 14 amino acids. Germline CDR1 and CDR2: WSHSY and SAAADI.

This chain connects TRBV28 to TRBJ1-5; D is perhaps TRBD1 (5 bases). The CDR3 runs 17 residues. The V end lost 10 bases, the J end lost 1 base, and 23 bases lay between the germline ends. CDR1 is MDHEN, CDR2 SYDVKM, per germline. CDR3 DNA: TGTGCCACACGACAGCTCGCCTACGCGAAGAGCAATCAGCCCCAGCATTTT. Its protein product is CATRQLAYAKSNQPQHF.

This chain links TRBV2 with TRBJ1-2, with 10 positions matching TRBD1. The V and J ends lost 4 bases and 4 bases, in that order; junction bases with no gene match: 6. CDR3 length: 15 residues. Germline CDR1 reads SNHLY; CDR2 reads FYNNEI. CDR3 loop: CASSGQGAVSYGYTF. The CDR3, as DNA: TGTGCCAGCAGTGGACAGGGGGCGGTGAGCTATGGCTACACCTTC.

The chain couples TRBV28 to TRBJ1-1, with no clear D. This CDR3 comprises 13 residues. The V end was cut by 10 bases, the J end by 1 base, with 13 bases between. Looked up from germline, CDR1 is MDHEN and CDR2 is SYDVKM. In DNA form, the CDR3 reads TGTGCCACCGTAAGCTTCCGGAACACTGAAGCTTTCTTT. Translation gives CATVSFRNTEAFF.

The rearrangement joins TRBV28 to TRBJ2-7; 9 nucleotides agree with TRBD1. Germline V gene lookup returns CDR1 MDHEN and CDR2 SYDVKM. This CDR3 region has 15 residues. V lost 5 bases to trimming and J lost 3 bases; unmatched junction nucleotides: 8. Here the CDR3 reads CASSPRDRVSYEQYF. CDR3 in DNA: TGTGCCAGCAGTCCCCGGGACAGGGTGAGCTACGAGCAGTACTTC.

The rearrangement uses TRBV9 and TRBJ2-5; D is undetermined. Between the trimmed V and J ends, which lost 3 bases and 0 bases, there was a span of 12 bases. Looked up from germline, CDR1 is SGDLS and CDR2 is YYNGEE. This CDR3 is built from 15 residues. Written as DNA, the CDR3 is TGTGCCAGCAGCGCCCACGATGCGAACCAAGAGACCCAGTACTTC. It specifies CASSAHDANQETQYF.

This chain joins TRBV5-1 and TRBJ1-4, with 7 nucleotides matching TRBD1. CDR3 length: 15 amino acids. CDR1 and CDR2 (germline): SGHRS, YFSETQ. V lost 2 bases to trimming and J lost 7 bases; unmatched junction nucleotides: 8. The CDR3 DNA reads TGCGCCAGCAGCTTAAATACAGGGGTGGTTGAAAAACTGTTTTTT. Its protein is CASSLNTGVVEKLFF.

V and J are TRBV27 and TRBJ2-6; TRBD1 is a possible D gene (6 bases). The V gene's germline CDR1 is MNHEY and CDR2 SMNVEV (reference sequence). Trimming took 6 bases from V and 0 from J, leaving 12 bases between them. There are 16 residues in the CDR3. The chain's CDR3 is CASRMTGNSGANVLTF. CDR3 DNA sequence: TGTGCCAGCAGGATGACAGGAAACTCTGGGGCCAACGTCCTGACTTTC. Complete variable domain (other parts from reference TRBV27 and TRBJ2-6): EAQVTQNPRYLITVTGKKLTVTCSQNMNHEYMSWYRQDPGLGLRQIYYSMNVEVTDKGDVPEGYKVSRKEKRNFPLILESPSPNQTSLYFCASRMTGNSGANVLTFGAGSRLTVL.

The chain links TRBV7-9 to TRBJ2-7; possibly TRBD1 for D (7 bases). Trimming took 4 bases from V and 7 from J, leaving 14 bases between them. The CDR3 has 13 residues. CDR1 and CDR2 (germline): SEHNR, FQNEAQ (reference sequence). CDR3 sequence (DNA): TGTGCCAGCAGCTGGGGGGCAGGGGGAGAGCAGTACTTC. Amino acids: CASSWGAGGEQYF.